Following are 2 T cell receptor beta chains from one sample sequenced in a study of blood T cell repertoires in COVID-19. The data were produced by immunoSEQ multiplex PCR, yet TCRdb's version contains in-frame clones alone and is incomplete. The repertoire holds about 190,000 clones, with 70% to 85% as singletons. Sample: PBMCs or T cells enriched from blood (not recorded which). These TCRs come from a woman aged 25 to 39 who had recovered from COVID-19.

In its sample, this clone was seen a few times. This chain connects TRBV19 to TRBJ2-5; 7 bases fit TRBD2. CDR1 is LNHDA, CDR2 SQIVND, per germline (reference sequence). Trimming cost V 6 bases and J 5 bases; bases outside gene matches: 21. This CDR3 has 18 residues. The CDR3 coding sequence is TGTGCCAGTAGCGATAAACTGTATGTCGGGACTACTGTCGAGACCCAGTACTTC. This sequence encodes CASSDKLYVGTTVETQYF. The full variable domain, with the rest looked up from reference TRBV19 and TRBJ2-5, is DGGITQSPKYLFRKEGQNVTLSCEQNLNHDAMYWYRQDPGQGLRLIYYSQIVNDFQKGDIAEGYSVSREKKESFPLTVTSAQKNPTAFYLCASSDKLYVGTTVETQYFGPGTRLLVL.

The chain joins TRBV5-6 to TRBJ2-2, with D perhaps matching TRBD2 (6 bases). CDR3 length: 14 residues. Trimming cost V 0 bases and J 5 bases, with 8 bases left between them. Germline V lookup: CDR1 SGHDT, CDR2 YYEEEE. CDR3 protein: CASSLAGRTGELFF. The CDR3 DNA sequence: TGTGCCAGCAGCTTGGCCGGGAGAACCGGGGAGCTGTTTTTT.